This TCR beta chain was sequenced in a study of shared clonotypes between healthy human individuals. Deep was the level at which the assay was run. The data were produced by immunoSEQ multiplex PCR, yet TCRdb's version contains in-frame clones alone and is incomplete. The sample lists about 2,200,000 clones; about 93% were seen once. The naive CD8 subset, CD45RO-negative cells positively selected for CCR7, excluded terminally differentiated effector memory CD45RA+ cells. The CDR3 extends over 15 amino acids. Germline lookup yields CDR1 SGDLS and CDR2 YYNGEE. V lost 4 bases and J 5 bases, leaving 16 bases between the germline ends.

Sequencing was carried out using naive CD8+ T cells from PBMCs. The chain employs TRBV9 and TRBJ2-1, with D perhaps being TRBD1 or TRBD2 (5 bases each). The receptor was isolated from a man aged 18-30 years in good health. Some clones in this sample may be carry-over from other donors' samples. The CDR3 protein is CASSPNPGPNNEQFF. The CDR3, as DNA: TGTGCCAGCAGCCCAAATCCGGGACCGAACAATGAGCAGTTCTTC.